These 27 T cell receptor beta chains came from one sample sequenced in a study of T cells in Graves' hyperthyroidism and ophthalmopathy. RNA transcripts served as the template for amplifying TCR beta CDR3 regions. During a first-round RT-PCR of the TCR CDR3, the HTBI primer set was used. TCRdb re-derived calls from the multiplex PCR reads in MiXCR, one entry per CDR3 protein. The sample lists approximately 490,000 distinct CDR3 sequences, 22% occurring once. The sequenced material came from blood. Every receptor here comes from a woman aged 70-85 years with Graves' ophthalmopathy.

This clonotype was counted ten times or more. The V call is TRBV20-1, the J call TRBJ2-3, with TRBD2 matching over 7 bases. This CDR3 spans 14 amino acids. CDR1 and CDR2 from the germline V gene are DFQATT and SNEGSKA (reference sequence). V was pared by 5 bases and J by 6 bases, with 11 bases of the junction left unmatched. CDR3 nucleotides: TGCAGTGCTTGGCCGGGAGGTGGAGGGGATACGCAGTATTTT. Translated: CSAWPGGGGDTQYF.

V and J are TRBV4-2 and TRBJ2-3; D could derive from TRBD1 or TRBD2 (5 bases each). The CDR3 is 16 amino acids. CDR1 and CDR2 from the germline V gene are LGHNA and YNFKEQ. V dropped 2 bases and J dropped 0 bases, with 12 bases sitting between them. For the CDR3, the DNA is TGTGCCAGCAGCCAACTCCTAGAGGGGAGCACAGATACGCAGTATTTT. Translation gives CASSQLLEGSTDTQYF.

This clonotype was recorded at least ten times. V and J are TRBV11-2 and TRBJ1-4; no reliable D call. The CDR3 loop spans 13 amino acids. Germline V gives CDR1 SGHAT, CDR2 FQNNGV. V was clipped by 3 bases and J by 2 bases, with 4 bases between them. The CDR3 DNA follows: TGTGCCAGCAGCTTGTCGACTAATGAAAAACTGTTTTTT. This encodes CASSLSTNEKLFF.

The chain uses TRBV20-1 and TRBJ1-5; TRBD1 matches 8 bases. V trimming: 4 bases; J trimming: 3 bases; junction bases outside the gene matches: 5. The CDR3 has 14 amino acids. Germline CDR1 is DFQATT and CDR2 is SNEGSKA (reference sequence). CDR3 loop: CSAMGQAVNQPQHF. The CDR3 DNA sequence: TGCAGTGCTATGGGACAGGCGGTCAATCAGCCCCAGCATTTT.

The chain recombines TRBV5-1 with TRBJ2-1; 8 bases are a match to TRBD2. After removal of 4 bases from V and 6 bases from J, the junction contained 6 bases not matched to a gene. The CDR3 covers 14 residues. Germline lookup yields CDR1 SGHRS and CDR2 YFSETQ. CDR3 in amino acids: CASSGRSGSNEQFF. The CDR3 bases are TGCGCCAGCAGCGGTCGAAGCGGGAGCAATGAGCAGTTCTTC.

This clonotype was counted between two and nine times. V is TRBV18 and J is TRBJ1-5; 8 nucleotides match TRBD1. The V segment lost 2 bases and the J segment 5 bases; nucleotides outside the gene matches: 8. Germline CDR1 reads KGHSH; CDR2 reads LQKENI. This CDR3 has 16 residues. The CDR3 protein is CASSPSRGRTHQPQHF. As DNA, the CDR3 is TGTGCCAGCTCACCAAGCAGGGGGCGCACCCATCAGCCCCAGCATTTT.

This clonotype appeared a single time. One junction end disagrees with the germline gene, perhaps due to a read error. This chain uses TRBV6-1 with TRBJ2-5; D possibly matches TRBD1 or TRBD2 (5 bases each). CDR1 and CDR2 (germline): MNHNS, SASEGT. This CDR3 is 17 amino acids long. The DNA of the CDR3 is TGTGCCAGCGGTGATCTTCCTACGGGACGAGGGCATGAGACCCAGTACTTC. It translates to CASGDLPTGRGHETQYF.

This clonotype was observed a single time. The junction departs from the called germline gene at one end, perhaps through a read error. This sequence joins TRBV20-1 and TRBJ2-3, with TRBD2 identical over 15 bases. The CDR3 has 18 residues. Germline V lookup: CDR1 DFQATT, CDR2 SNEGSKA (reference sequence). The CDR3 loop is CSAFYGLAGGPSTDTKYF. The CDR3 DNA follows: TGCAGTGCTTTCTACGGACTAGCGGGAGGGCCGTCCACAGATACGAAGTATTTT.

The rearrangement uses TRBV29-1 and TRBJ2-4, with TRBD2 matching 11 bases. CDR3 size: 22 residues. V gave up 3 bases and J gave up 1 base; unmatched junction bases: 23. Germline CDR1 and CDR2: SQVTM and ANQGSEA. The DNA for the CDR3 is TGCAGCGTTGAGACGCCCCGCCCCTCCACTAGCGGGAGTTGGGGGGCCAAAAACATTCAGTACTTC. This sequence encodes CSVETPRPSTSGSWGAKNIQYF.

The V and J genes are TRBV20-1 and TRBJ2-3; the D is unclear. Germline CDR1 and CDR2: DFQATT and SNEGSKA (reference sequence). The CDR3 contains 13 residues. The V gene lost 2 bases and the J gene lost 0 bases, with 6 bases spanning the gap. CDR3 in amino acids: CSARLPSTDTQYF. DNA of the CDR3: TGCAGTGCTAGATTACCAAGCACAGATACGCAGTATTTT.

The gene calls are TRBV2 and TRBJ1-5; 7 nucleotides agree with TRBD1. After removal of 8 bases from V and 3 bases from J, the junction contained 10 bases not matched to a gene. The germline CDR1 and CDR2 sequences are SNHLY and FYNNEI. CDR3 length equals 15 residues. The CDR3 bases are TGTGCCAGCCAGGGGGAGAGGCCCCCCAATCAGCCCCAGCATTTT. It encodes CASQGERPPNQPQHF.

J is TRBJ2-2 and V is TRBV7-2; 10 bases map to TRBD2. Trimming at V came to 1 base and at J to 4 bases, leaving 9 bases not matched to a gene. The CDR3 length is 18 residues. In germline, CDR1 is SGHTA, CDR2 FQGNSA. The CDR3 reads CASSLDEAGGLSTGELFF. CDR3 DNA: TGTGCCAGCAGCTTAGATGAAGCGGGAGGGCTAAGCACCGGGGAGCTGTTTTTT.

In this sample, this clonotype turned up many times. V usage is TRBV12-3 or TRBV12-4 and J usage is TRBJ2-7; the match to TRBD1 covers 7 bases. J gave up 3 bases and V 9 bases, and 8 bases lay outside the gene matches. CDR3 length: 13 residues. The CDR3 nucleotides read TGTGCCAGTTCCCTGACAGGGTACTACGAGCAGTACTTC. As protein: CASSLTGYYEQYF.

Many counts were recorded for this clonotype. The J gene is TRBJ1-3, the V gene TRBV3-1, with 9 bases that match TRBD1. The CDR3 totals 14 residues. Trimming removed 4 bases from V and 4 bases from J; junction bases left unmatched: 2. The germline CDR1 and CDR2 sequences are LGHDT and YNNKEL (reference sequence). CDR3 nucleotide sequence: TGTGCCAGCAGCCTCGGGACAGGGGGAAACACCATATATTTT. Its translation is CASSLGTGGNTIYF.

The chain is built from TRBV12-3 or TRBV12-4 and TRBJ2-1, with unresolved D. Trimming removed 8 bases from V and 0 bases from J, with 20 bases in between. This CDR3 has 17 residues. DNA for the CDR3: TGTGCCAGCTCCCTCGCCCAGGTGTCAAGCTCCTACAATGAGCAGTTCTTC. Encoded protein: CASSLAQVSSSYNEQFF.

CDR3 sequence (DNA): TGTGCCAGCAGTGGACGGAACAGGGGGCCTCTCGGTTCACCCCTCCACTTT. Its protein is CASSGRNRGPLGSPLHF. The genes are TRBV27 and TRBJ1-6; TRBD1 agrees at 9 bases. Germline V gene sequence: CDR1 MNHEY, CDR2 SMNVEV (reference sequence). The CDR3 runs 17 residues. V shed 5 bases and J 9 bases; nucleotides not matched to a gene: 14.

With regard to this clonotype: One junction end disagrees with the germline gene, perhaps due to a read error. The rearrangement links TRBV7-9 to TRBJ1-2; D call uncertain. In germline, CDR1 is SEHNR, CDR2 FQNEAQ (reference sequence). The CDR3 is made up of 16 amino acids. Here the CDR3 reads CASSLEARHSRYGYTF. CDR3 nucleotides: TGCGCCAGCAGCCTCGAAGCCCGGCACTCTCGCTATGGCTACACCTTC.

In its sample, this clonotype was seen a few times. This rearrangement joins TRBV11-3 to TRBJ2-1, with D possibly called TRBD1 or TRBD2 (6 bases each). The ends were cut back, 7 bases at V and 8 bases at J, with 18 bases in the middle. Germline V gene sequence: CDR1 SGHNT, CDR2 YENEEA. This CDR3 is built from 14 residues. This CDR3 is CASTAGQTWDEQFF. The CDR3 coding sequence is TGTGCCAGCACTGCGGGACAAACGTGGGATGAGCAGTTCTTC.

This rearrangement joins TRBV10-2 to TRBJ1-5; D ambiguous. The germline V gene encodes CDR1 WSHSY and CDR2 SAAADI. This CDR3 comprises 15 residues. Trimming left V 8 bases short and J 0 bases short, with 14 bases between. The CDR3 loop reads CASSSRPNSNQPQHF. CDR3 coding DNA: TGCGCCAGCTCGAGTCGACCTAATAGCAATCAGCCCCAGCATTTT.

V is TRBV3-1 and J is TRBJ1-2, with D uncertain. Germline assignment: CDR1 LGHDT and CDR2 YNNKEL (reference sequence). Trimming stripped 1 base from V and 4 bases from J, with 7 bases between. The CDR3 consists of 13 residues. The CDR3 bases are TGTGCCAGCAGCCAAGGAAGGACCTATGGCTACACCTTC. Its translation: CASSQGRTYGYTF.

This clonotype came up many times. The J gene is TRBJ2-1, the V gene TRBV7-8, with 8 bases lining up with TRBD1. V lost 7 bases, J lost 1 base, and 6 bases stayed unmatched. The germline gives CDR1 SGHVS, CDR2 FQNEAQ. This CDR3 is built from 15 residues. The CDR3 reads CASTSGTGSYNEQFF. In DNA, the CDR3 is TGTGCCAGCACTTCCGGGACAGGATCCTACAATGAGCAGTTCTTC.

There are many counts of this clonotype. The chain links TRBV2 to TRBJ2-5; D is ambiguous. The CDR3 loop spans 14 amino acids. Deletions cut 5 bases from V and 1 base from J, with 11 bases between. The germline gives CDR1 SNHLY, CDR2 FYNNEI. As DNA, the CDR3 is TGTGCCAGCAGTTGGTTTCAGGCCCAAGAGACCCAGTACTTC. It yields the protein CASSWFQAQETQYF. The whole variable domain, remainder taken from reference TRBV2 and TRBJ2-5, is EPEVTQTPSHQVTQMGQEVILRCVPISNHLYFYWYRQILGQKVEFLVSFYNNEISEKSEIFDDQFSVERPDGSNFTLKIRSTKLEDSAMYFCASSWFQAQETQYFGPGTRLLVL.

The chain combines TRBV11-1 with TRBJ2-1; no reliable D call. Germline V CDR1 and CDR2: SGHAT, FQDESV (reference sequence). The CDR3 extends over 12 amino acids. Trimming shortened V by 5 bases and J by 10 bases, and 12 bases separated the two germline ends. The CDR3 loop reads CASSLDGYEQFF. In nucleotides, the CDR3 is TGTGCCAGCAGCCTGGACGGTTACGAGCAGTTCTTC.

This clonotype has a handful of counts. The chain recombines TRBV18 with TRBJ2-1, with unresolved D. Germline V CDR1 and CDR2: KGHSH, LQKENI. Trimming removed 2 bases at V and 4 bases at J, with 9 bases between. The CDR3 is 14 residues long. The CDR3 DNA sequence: TGTGCCAGCTCACCAGGCACCGATTACAATGAGCAGTTCTTC. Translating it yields CASSPGTDYNEQFF.

The CDR3 coding sequence is TGTGCCACCAGTGATGTAGGGGACGCGAACACCGGGGAGCTGTTTTTT. This encodes CATSDVGDANTGELFF. The V call is TRBV24-1, the J call TRBJ2-2; D might be TRBD1 or TRBD2, each matching 5 bases. The V gene lost 3 bases and the J gene lost 0 bases, with 10 bases spanning the gap. There are 16 residues in the CDR3. From germline, CDR1 is KGHDR and CDR2 SFDVKD.

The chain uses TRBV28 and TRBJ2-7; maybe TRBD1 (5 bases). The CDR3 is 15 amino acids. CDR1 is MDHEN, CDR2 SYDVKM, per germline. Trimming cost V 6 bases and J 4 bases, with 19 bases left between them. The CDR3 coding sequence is TGTGCCAGCAGGAACCAGGGTGGTGTTTCTTACGAGCAGTACTTC. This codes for CASRNQGGVSYEQYF. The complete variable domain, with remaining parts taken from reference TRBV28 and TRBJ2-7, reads DVKVTQSSRYLVKRTGEKVFLECVQDMDHENMFWYRQDPGLGLRLIYFSYDVKMKEKGDIPEGYSVSREKKERFSLILESASTNQTSMYLCASRNQGGVSYEQYFGPGTRLTVT.

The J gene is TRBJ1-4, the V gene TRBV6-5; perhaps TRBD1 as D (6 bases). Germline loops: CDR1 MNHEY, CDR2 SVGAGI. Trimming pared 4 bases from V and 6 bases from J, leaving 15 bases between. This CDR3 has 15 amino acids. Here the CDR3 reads CASSSLTGLYEKLFF. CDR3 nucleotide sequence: TGTGCCAGCAGTTCCCTTACAGGGCTATATGAAAAACTGTTTTTT.